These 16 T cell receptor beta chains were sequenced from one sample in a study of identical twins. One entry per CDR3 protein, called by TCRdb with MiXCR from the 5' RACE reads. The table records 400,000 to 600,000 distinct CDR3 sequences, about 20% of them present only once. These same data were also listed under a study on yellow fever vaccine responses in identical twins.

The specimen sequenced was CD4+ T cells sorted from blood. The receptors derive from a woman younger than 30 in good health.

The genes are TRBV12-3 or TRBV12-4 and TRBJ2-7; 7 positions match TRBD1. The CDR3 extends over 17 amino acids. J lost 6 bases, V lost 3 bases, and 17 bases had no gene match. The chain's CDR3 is CASSFVARQGLNGEQYF. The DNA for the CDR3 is TGTGCCAGCAGTTTTGTTGCCCGACAGGGCCTAAACGGCGAGCAGTACTTC.

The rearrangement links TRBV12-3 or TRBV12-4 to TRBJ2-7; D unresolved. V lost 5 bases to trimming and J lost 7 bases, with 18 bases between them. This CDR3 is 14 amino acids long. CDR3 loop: CASSPATFGSEQYF. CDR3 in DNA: TGTGCCAGCAGTCCGGCCACCTTTGGATCGGAGCAGTACTTC.

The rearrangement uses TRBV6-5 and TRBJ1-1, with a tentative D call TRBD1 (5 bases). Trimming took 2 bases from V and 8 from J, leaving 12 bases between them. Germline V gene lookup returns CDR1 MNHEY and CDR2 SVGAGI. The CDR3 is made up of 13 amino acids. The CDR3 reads CASSYAGFGEAFF. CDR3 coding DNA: TGTGCCAGCAGTTACGCAGGGTTCGGGGAAGCTTTCTTT.

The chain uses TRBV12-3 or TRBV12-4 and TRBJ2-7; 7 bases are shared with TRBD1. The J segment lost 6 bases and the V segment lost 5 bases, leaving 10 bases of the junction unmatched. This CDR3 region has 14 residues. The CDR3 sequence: CASSPVDRRGEQYF. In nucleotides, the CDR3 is TGTGCCAGCAGTCCCGTGGACAGGCGCGGCGAGCAGTACTTC.

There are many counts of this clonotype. CDR3 region: CASSFRSSTRNTEAFF. CDR3 in DNA: TGTGCCAGCAGTTTTAGGTCTTCCACAAGGAACACTGAAGCTTTCTTT. J is TRBJ1-1 and V is TRBV12-3 or TRBV12-4; D unclear. V was pared by 3 bases and J by 1 base, with 15 bases between. The CDR3 runs 16 residues.

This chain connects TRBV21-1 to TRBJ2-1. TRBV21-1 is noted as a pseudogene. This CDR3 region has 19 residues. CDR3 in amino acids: CASSKDPSFGNVSYNEQLF. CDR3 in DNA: TGTGCCAGCAGCAAAGACCCGAGCTTTGGGAACGTCTCCTACAATGAGCAGCTCTTC.

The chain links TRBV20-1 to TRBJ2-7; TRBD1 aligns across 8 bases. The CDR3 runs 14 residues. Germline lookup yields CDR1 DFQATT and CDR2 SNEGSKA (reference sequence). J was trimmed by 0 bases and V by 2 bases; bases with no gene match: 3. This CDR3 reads CSARRTGSSYEQYF. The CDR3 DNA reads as TGCAGTGCTAGACGGACAGGGAGCTCCTACGAGCAGTACTTC.

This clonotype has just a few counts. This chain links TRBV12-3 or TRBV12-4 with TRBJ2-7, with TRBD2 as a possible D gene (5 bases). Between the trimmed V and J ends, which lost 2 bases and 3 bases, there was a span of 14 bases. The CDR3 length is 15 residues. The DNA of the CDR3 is TGTGCCAGCAGTTTATCCTCTAGCCAGAACTACGAGCAGTACTTC. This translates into CASSLSSSQNYEQYF.

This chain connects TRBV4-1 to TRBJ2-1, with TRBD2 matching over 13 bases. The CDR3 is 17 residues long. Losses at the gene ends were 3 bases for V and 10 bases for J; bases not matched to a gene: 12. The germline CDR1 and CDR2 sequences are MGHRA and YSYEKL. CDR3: CASSHLDLGLAGWEQFF. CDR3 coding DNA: TGCGCCAGCAGCCATCTGGACCTGGGACTAGCGGGGTGGGAGCAGTTCTTC.

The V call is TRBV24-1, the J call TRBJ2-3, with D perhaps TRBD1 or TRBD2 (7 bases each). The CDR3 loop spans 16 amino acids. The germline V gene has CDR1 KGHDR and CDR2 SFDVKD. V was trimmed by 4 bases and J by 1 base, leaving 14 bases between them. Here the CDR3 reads CATSELQGRGTDTQYF. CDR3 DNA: TGTGCCACCAGTGAATTACAGGGGAGGGGCACAGATACGCAGTATTTT.

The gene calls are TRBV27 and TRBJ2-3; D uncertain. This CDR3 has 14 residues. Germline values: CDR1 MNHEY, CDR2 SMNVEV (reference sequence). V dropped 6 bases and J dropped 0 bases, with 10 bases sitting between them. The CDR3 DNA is TGTGCCAGCAGGGGGATACGAAGCACAGATACGCAGTATTTT. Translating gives CASRGIRSTDTQYF.

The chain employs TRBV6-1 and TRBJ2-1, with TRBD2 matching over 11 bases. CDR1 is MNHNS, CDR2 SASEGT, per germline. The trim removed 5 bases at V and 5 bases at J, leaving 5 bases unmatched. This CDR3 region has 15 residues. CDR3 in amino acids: CASSKLAGVDNEQFF. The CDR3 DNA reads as TGTGCCAGCAGTAAACTAGCGGGAGTTGACAATGAGCAGTTCTTC.

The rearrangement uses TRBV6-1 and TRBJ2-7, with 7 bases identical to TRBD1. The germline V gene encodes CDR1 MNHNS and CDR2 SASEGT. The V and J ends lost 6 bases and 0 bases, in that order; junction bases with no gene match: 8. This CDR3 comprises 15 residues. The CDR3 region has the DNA TGTGCCAGCAGAATGACGACAGGGAACTCCTACGAGCAGTACTTC. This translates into CASRMTTGNSYEQYF.

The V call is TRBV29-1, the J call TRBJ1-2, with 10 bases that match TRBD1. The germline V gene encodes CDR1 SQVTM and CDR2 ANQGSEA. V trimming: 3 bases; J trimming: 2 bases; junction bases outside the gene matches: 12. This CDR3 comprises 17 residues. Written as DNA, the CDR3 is TGCAGCGTTGATCATGGACAGGGGGGATTGGGAAACTATGGCTACACCTTC. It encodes CSVDHGQGGLGNYGYTF.

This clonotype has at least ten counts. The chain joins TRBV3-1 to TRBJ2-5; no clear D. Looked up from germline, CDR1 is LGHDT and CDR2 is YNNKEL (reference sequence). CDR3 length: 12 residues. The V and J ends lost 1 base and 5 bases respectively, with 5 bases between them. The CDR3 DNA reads TGTGCCAGCAGCCAAGTAAGCGAGACCCAGTACTTC. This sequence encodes CASSQVSETQYF.

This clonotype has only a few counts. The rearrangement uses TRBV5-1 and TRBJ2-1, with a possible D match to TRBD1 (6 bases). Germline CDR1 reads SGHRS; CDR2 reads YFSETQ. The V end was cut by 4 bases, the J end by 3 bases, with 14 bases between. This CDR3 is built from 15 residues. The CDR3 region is CASSLGAGRYNEQFF. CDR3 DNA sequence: TGCGCCAGCAGCCTGGGGGCAGGGCGCTACAATGAGCAGTTCTTC. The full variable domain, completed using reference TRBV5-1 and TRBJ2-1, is KAGVTQTPRYLIKTRGQQVTLSCSPISGHRSVSWYQQTPGQGLQFLFEYFSETQRNKGNFPGRFSGRQFSNSRSEMNVSTLELGDSALYLCASSLGAGRYNEQFFGPGTRLTVL.